The rows below give T cell receptor beta chains drawn from one sample of a study of response to subunit inactivated influenza vaccine. Via MiXCR, TCRdb re-called the RT-PCR reads, giving one row per CDR3 protein. The repertoire consists of roughly 700,000 distinct CDR3 sequences, with roughly 14% occurring once and the leading ten covering less than 7%. The sequenced sample was PBMCs from blood, obtained roughly 15 days before vaccination. The receptors here all came from a man aged 50 or older who received an inactivated influenza vaccine. CDR3s include the opening cysteine and the closing phenylalanine or tryptophan. D genes are given only for firm matches. Clone size, where shown, is once, few, many, or a class for clones that have expanded.

CDR3nt: TGTGCCAGCAGTTTTAAAAACATTCAGTACTTC; CDR3aa: CASSFKNIQYF; j_gene: TRBJ2-4; d_gene: NA; abundance: few; v_gene: TRBV12-3/TRBV12-4
CDR3nt: TGCGCCAGCAGCTTAAATCTGGTAAACACTGAAGCTTTCTTT; CDR3aa: CASSLNLVNTEAFF; j_gene: TRBJ1-1; d_gene: NA; abundance: few; v_gene: TRBV5-1
CDR3nt: TGCAATGCTAGGGGCTCCCAAGCAGCTTTCTTT; CDR3aa: CNARGSQAAFF; j_gene: TRBJ1-1; d_gene: NA; abundance: NA; v_gene: TRBV20-1
CDR3nt: TGTGCCAGCAGCCAAGAATCGGGGGGCGAGGGCTGGAAGACCCAGTACTTC; CDR3aa: CASSQESGGEGWKTQYF; j_gene: TRBJ2-5; d_gene: NA; abundance: few; v_gene: TRBV4-2
CDR3nt: TGCAGTGCTAGAGAAAGCCTTACTAGCACAGATACGCAGTATTTT; CDR3aa: CSARESLTSTDTQYF; j_gene: TRBJ2-3; d_gene: NA; abundance: NA; v_gene: TRBV20-1
CDR3nt: TGTGCCATCAGTGGTGGGGATCCTGGACAGACCTACGAGCAGTACTTC; CDR3aa: CAISGGDPGQTYEQYF; j_gene: TRBJ2-7; d_gene: NA; abundance: few; v_gene: TRBV10-3
CDR3nt: TGCAGTGCTAGAAATGACAGAAGCAATCAGCCCCAGCATTTT; CDR3aa: CSARNDRSNQPQHF; j_gene: TRBJ1-5; d_gene: NA; abundance: few; v_gene: TRBV20-1
CDR3nt: TGTGCCATCAGTGAGTCTAACAGGTTACGCACAGATACGCAGTATTTT; CDR3aa: CAISESNRLRTDTQYF; j_gene: TRBJ2-3; d_gene: NA; abundance: once; v_gene: TRBV10-3
CDR3nt: TGTGCCACCAGCAGTACACTTTCCTACAATGAGCAGTTCTTC; CDR3aa: CATSSTLSYNEQFF; j_gene: TRBJ2-1; d_gene: NA; abundance: NA; v_gene: TRBV15
CDR3nt: TGTGCCAGCAGCAGGGGGTCTGACGCAAGAGCCCAGTACTTC; CDR3aa: CASSRGSDARAQYF; j_gene: TRBJ2-7; d_gene: NA; abundance: NA; v_gene: TRBV7-9
CDR3nt: TGTGCCAGTAGCCCCACCACGAACGAGCAGTACTTC; CDR3aa: CASSPTTNEQYF; j_gene: TRBJ2-7; d_gene: NA; abundance: few; v_gene: TRBV19
CDR3nt: TGTGCCAGCAGCTTACGTCCCCCGTCAAGCACAGATACGCAGTATTTT; CDR3aa: CASSLRPPSSTDTQYF; j_gene: TRBJ2-3; d_gene: NA; abundance: few; v_gene: TRBV7-8
CDR3nt: TGTGCCATCAGTGATGGGCAGTTTGAAACCTTC; CDR3aa: CAISDGQFETF; j_gene: TRBJ1-2; d_gene: NA; abundance: NA; v_gene: TRBV10-3
CDR3nt: TGTGCCAGCGGGGTGGGGCAGGGCACAGATACGCAGTATTTT; CDR3aa: CASGVGQGTDTQYF; j_gene: TRBJ2-3; d_gene: NA; abundance: NA; v_gene: TRBV6-1
CDR3nt: TGTGCCAGCAGCTTACTCAGGGTGAAGATCACCGGGGAGCTGTTTTTT; CDR3aa: CASSLLRVKITGELFF; j_gene: TRBJ2-2; d_gene: NA; abundance: many; v_gene: TRBV7-9
CDR3nt: TGTGCCAGCACCCCCGGAGGGGTCAATAATTCACCCCTCCACTTT; CDR3aa: CASTPGGVNNSPLHF; j_gene: TRBJ1-6; d_gene: NA; abundance: NA; v_gene: TRBV27
CDR3nt: TGTGCCAGTAGTATCCGTCGGTTAGAGGACACCGGGGAGCTGTTTTTT; CDR3aa: CASSIRRLEDTGELFF; j_gene: TRBJ2-2; d_gene: NA; abundance: NA; v_gene: TRBV19
CDR3nt: TGCGCCAGCAGACCCTACGGAGGGTACAATGAGCAGTTCTTC; CDR3aa: CASRPYGGYNEQFF; j_gene: TRBJ2-1; d_gene: NA; abundance: NA; v_gene: TRBV5-1
CDR3nt: TGCGCCAGCAGCTTGGAAGGGGGGCGCTTTAACACTGAAGCTTTCTTT; CDR3aa: CASSLEGGRFNTEAFF; j_gene: TRBJ1-1; d_gene: NA; abundance: NA; v_gene: TRBV5-1
CDR3nt: TGCGCCAGCAGCCAAGATCAACAGGGGCGTAATTCACCCCTCCACTTT; CDR3aa: CASSQDQQGRNSPLHF; j_gene: TRBJ1-6; d_gene: TRBD1; abundance: NA; v_gene: TRBV4-3
CDR3nt: TGTGCCAGCAGCTTGGCGGAAACCTACTCGTATGGCTACACCTTC; CDR3aa: CASSLAETYSYGYTF; j_gene: TRBJ1-2; d_gene: NA; abundance: NA; v_gene: TRBV5-4
CDR3nt: TGTGCCAGCAGTCCCGACAGGGGGAGAGAGACCCAGTACTTC; CDR3aa: CASSPDRGRETQYF; j_gene: TRBJ2-5; d_gene: TRBD1; abundance: many; v_gene: TRBV12-3/TRBV12-4
CDR3nt: TGTGCCAGCAGCAAACCTCACACAGATACGCAGTATTTT; CDR3aa: CASSKPHTDTQYF; j_gene: TRBJ2-3; d_gene: NA; abundance: few; v_gene: TRBV7-2
CDR3nt: TGCAGCGTTGAACCACCCAATGAGCAGTTCTTC; CDR3aa: CSVEPPNEQFF; j_gene: TRBJ2-1; d_gene: NA; abundance: many; v_gene: TRBV29-1
CDR3nt: TGCGCCAGCAGCTCCGGGGCAGGGATCTACGAGCAGTACTTC; CDR3aa: CASSSGAGIYEQYF; j_gene: TRBJ2-7; d_gene: NA; abundance: many; v_gene: TRBV5-1
CDR3nt: TGCAGCGTTCAGACAGGGTGGGACACTGAAGCTTTCTTT; CDR3aa: CSVQTGWDTEAFF; j_gene: TRBJ1-1; d_gene: TRBD1; abundance: NA; v_gene: TRBV29-1
CDR3nt: TGTGCCAGCAGCCAACTAGCGGAGGGAACCGGGGAGCTGTTTTTT; CDR3aa: CASSQLAEGTGELFF; j_gene: TRBJ2-2; d_gene: TRBD2; abundance: NA; v_gene: TRBV12-3/TRBV12-4
CDR3nt: TGCGCCAGCAGCCAAGATTGGTCCTCAGGCAATCAGCCCCAGCATTTT; CDR3aa: CASSQDWSSGNQPQHF; j_gene: TRBJ1-5; d_gene: NA; abundance: few; v_gene: TRBV4-3
CDR3nt: TGTGCCATCAGTGAGCCCGGATCGGAGCATACTGAAGCTTTCTTT; CDR3aa: CAISEPGSEHTEAFF; j_gene: TRBJ1-1; d_gene: NA; abundance: many; v_gene: TRBV10-3
CDR3nt: TGCGCCAGCAGTGTGGGGGTTGGAGATACGCAGTATTTT; CDR3aa: CASSVGVGDTQYF; j_gene: TRBJ2-3; d_gene: NA; abundance: NA; v_gene: TRBV5-1
CDR3nt: TGTGCCAGCAGCTTAACGGCTGGGGTCGGGGGTGAAAAACTGTTTTTT; CDR3aa: CASSLTAGVGGEKLFF; j_gene: TRBJ1-4; d_gene: NA; abundance: few; v_gene: TRBV7-9
CDR3nt: TGTGCCAGCACCGGGACTAGCGGGAGCTCCTACAATGAGCAGTTCTTC; CDR3aa: CASTGTSGSSYNEQFF; j_gene: TRBJ2-1; d_gene: TRBD2; abundance: few; v_gene: TRBV2
CDR3nt: TGTGCCAGCAGCTTAGTTTGGACAATCCAAGAGACCCAGTACTTC; CDR3aa: CASSLVWTIQETQYF; j_gene: TRBJ2-5; d_gene: NA; abundance: many; v_gene: TRBV7-2
CDR3nt: TGTGCCAGCAGTTATCCCGGGACAGGACAAATCGAGCAGTACTTC; CDR3aa: CASSYPGTGQIEQYF; j_gene: TRBJ2-7; d_gene: TRBD1; abundance: few; v_gene: TRBV6-2/TRBV6-3
CDR3nt: TGTGCCAGCAGCTCGAGGGTGGCCTTCGGCGATGAGCAGTTCTTC; CDR3aa: CASSSRVAFGDEQFF; j_gene: TRBJ2-1; d_gene: NA; abundance: NA; v_gene: TRBV7-9
CDR3nt: TGTGCCAGCAGCCAGGGACTAGCTCCCGACACAGATACGCAGTATTTT; CDR3aa: CASSQGLAPDTDTQYF; j_gene: TRBJ2-3; d_gene: TRBD2; abundance: few; v_gene: TRBV5-6
CDR3nt: TGCAGTGCTACCCGACAGGGTCAAAACTATCAGCCCCAGCATTTT; CDR3aa: CSATRQGQNYQPQHF; j_gene: TRBJ1-5; d_gene: TRBD1; abundance: many; v_gene: TRBV20-1
CDR3nt: TGTGCCAGCAGTGAAGTCCAGAACACCGGGGAGCTGTTTTTT; CDR3aa: CASSEVQNTGELFF; j_gene: TRBJ2-2; d_gene: NA; abundance: NA; v_gene: TRBV6-1
CDR3nt: TGTGCCAGCAGCCAAGAAATCGGAGTCTACGAGCAGTACTTC; CDR3aa: CASSQEIGVYEQYF; j_gene: TRBJ2-7; d_gene: NA; abundance: many; v_gene: TRBV4-2
CDR3nt: TGTGCCAGCAGTACCCGGACAGGGGGCCTTGCTAGCGGGAGGAGCTACGAGCAGTACTTC; CDR3aa: CASSTRTGGLASGRSYEQYF; j_gene: TRBJ2-7; d_gene: NA; abundance: NA; v_gene: TRBV28
CDR3nt: TGTGCCAGCAGTTTGGTACAGTTTGGAAACACCATATATTTT; CDR3aa: CASSLVQFGNTIYF; j_gene: TRBJ1-3; d_gene: NA; abundance: few; v_gene: TRBV28
CDR3nt: TGTGCCATCAAGACGGGCGGGAGCTCCTACAATGAGCAGTTCTTC; CDR3aa: CAIKTGGSSYNEQFF; j_gene: TRBJ2-1; d_gene: TRBD2; abundance: few; v_gene: TRBV10-3
CDR3nt: TGCAGCGTTGAAGATCAGGGGGCTAACTATGGCTACACCTTC; CDR3aa: CSVEDQGANYGYTF; j_gene: TRBJ1-2; d_gene: TRBD1; abundance: few; v_gene: TRBV29-1
CDR3nt: TGTGCCAGCAGCTTGCGGGAGACTAGCGGACTCTACGAGCAGTACTTC; CDR3aa: CASSLRETSGLYEQYF; j_gene: TRBJ2-7; d_gene: TRBD2; abundance: NA; v_gene: TRBV5-5
CDR3nt: TGTGCCAGCAGCGGACGACTAGCGGGTACCCGCACAGATACGCAGTATTTT; CDR3aa: CASSGRLAGTRTDTQYF; j_gene: TRBJ2-3; d_gene: TRBD2; abundance: NA; v_gene: TRBV9
CDR3nt: TGTGCCAGCAGCCTAGACAGGGTCTTGACTGAAGCTTTCTTT; CDR3aa: CASSLDRVLTEAFF; j_gene: TRBJ1-1; d_gene: TRBD1; abundance: few; v_gene: TRBV7-9
CDR3nt: TGTGCCAGCAGTTTAATTGACCGGGGGAGTATCACAGATACGCAGTATTTT; CDR3aa: CASSLIDRGSITDTQYF; j_gene: TRBJ2-3; d_gene: NA; abundance: few; v_gene: TRBV28